The clone carrying this T cell receptor (beta chain) was counted only a few times. The CDR3 spans 11 residues. The V gene's germline CDR1 is WSHSY and CDR2 SAAADI. This specimen belongs to a study of blood T cell repertoires in COVID-19. Study overall: Acute-phase and convalescent COVID-19 samples originated in the United States, Italy and Spain. Sources were T cells, B-cell-depleted T cells, or PBMCs; the material itself was cDNA or gDNA.

Original data processing: Amplified reference gene primers provided the basis for estimating nucleated cell counts. TCRdb's copy holds only in-frame clones and misses some; the assay was immunoSEQ multiplex PCR. V and J calls plus clone size are reproduced from that table; the DNA served to infer D and trimming. The repertoire holds roughly 190,000 clones, with about 86% as singletons. Sequencing was carried out using peripheral blood. This clonotype originated in a man younger than 35 with active or convalescent COVID-19. This chain joins TRBV10-2 and TRBJ1-2, with D maybe TRBD1 (5 bases). CDR3 coding DNA: TGCGCAGACCGAGCGGGGGGTGGCTACACCTTC. Its protein product is CADRAGGGYTF.